This T cell receptor beta chain derives from a study of T cell changes during pregnancy in multiple sclerosis. The table came from immunoSEQ multiplex PCR; TCRdb's copy has only in-frame clones and leaves some out. This table holds 35,000 to 50,000 clones, around 84% found once. Germline V gene data show CDR1 as LNHDA and CDR2 as SQIVND (reference sequence). There are 16 residues in the CDR3. Trimming removed 0 bases from V and 6 bases from J; junction bases left unmatched: 1. The receptor's source is a female donor with multiple sclerosis, enrolled in a pregnancy study. Source: CD4+ T cells from peripheral blood mononuclear cells, taken before pregnancy. The gene calls are TRBV19 and TRBJ2-3; 15 nucleotides match TRBD2. DNA of the CDR3: TGTGCCAGTAGTATAGACGGGACTAGCGGGAGGGATACGCAGTATTTT. Translated, it gives CASSIDGTSGRDTQYF.